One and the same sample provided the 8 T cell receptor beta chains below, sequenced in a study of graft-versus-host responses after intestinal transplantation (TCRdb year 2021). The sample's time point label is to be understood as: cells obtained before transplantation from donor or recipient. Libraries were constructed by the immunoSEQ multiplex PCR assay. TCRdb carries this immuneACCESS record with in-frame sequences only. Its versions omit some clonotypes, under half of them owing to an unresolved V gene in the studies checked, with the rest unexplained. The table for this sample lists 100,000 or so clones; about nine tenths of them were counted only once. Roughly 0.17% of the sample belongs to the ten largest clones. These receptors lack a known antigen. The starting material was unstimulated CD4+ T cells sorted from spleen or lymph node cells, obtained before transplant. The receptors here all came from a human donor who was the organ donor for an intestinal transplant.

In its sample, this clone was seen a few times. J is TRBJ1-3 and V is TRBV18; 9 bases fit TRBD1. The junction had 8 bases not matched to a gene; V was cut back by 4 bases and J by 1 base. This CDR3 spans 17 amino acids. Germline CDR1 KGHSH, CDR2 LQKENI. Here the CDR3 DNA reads TGTGCCAGCTCACTCACGACCGGGACAGGGTCTGGAAACACCATATATTTT. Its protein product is CASSLTTGTGSGNTIYF.

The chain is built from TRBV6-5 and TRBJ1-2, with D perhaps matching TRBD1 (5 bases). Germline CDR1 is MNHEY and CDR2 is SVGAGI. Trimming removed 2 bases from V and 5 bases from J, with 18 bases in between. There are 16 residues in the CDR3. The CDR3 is CASSYPAVGGFYGYTF. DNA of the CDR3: TGTGCCAGCAGTTACCCAGCTGTTGGGGGGTTTTATGGCTACACCTTC.

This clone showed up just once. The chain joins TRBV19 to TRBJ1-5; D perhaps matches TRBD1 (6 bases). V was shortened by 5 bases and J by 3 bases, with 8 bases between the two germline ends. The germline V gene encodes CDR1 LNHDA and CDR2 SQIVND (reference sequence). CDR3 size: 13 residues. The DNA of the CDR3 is TGTGCCAGTAGTGTGGGACACAATCAGCCCCAGCATTTT. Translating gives CASSVGHNQPQHF.

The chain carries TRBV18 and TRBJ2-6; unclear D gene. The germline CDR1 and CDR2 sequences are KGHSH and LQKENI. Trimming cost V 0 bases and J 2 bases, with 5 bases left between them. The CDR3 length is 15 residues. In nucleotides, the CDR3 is TGTGCCAGCTCACCACCGTCAACTGGGGCCAACGTCCTGACTTTC. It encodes CASSPPSTGANVLTF.

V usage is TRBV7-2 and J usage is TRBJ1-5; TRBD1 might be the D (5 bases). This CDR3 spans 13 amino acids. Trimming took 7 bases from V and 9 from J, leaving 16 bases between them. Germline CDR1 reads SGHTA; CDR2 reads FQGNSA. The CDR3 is CASTAGGEGPQHF. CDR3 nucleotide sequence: TGTGCCAGCACCGCCGGAGGGGAGGGGCCCCAGCATTTT.

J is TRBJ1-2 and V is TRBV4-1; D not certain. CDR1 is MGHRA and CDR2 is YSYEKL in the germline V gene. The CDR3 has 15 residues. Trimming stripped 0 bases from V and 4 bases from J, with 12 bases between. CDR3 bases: TGCGCCAGCAGCCAAGAGGAGAGCTACCCCTATGGCTACACCTTC. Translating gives CASSQEESYPYGYTF.

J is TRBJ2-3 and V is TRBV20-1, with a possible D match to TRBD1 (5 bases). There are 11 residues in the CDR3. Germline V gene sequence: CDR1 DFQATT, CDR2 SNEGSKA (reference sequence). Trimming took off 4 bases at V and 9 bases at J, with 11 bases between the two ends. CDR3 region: CSAIRGDTQYF. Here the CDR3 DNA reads TGCAGTGCTATTAGGGGTGACACGCAGTATTTT.

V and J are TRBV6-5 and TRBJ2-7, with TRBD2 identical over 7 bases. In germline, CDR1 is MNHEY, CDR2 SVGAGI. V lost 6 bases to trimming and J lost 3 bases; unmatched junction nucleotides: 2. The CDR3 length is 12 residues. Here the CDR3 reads CASRGGIYEQYF. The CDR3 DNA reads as TGTGCCAGCAGGGGGGGGATCTACGAGCAGTACTTC.